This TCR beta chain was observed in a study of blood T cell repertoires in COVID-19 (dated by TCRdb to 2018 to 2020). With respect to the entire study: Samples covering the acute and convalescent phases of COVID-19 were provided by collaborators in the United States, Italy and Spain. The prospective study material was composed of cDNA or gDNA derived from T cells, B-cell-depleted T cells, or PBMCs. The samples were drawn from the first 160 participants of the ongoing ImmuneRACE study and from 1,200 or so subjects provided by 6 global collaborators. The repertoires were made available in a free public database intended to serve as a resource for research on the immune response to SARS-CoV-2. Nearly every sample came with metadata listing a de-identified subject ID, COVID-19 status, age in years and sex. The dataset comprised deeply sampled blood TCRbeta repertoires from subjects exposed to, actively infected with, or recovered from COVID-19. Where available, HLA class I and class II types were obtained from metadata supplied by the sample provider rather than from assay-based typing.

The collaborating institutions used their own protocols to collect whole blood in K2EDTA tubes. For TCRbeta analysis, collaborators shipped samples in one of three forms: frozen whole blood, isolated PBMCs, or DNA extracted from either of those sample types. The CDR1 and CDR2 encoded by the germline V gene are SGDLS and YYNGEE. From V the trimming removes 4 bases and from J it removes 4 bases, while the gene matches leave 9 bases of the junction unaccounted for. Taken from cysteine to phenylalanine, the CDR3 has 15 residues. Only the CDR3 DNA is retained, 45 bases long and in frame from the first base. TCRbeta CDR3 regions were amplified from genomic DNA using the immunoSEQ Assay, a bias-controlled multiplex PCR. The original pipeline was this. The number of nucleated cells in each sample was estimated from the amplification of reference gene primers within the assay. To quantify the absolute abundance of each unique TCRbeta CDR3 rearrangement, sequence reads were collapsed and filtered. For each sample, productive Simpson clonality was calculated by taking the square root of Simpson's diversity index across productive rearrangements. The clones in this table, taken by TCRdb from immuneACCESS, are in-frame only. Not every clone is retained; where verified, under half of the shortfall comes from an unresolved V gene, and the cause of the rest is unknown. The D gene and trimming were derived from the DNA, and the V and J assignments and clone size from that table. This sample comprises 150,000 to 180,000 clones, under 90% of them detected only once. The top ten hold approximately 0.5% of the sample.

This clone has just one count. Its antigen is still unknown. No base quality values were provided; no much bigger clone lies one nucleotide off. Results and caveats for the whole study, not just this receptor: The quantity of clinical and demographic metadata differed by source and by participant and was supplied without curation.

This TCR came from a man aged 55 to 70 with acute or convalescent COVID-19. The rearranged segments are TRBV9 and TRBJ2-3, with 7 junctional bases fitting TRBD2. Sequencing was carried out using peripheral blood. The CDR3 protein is CASSQASGRADTQYF. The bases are TGTGCCAGCAGCCAAGCCTCAGGGAGGGCAGATACGCAGTATTTT. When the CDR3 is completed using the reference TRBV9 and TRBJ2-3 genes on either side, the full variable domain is DSGVTQTPKHLITATGQRVTLRCSPRSGDLSVYWYQQSLDQGLQFLIQYYNGEERAKGNILERFSAQQFPDLHSELNLSSLELGDSALYFCASSQASGRADTQYFGPGTRLTVL.